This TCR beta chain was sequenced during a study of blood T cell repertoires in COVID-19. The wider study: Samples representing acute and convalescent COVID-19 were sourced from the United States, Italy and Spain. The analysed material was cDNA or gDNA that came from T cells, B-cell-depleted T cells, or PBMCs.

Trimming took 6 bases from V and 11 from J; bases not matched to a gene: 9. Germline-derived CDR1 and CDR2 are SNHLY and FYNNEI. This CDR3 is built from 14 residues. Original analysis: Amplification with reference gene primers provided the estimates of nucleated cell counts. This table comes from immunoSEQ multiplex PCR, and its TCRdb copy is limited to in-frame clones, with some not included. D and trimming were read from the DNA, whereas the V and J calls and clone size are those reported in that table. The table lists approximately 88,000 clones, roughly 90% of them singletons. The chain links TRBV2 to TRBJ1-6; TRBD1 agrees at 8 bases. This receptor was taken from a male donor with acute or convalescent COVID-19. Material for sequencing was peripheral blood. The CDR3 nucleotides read TGTGCCAGCAGGGACAGGGTTTTGGGGGCACCCCTCCACTTT. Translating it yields CASRDRVLGAPLHF.